Shown below are 17 T cell receptor beta chains from a single sample sequenced in a study of CD8 T cells in Susac syndrome. Reverse transcription of roughly 0.5 to 1 ug RNA was carried out with random hexamers. TCRdb processed the immunoSEQ multiplex PCR reads anew with MiXCR; each CDR3 protein has one entry. The sample lists around 190,000 distinct CDR3 sequences, around 96% occurring once. Sequenced material: CD8+ T cells from PBMCs. These receptors were collected from a human donor with multiple sclerosis.

The chain recombines TRBV6-5 with TRBJ1-1; no clear D gene. Germline CDR1 MNHEY, CDR2 SVGAGI. Trimming removed 2 bases at V and 4 bases at J, with 5 bases between. The CDR3 totals 12 residues. The CDR3 loop reads CASSYVRTEAFF. CDR3 nucleotide sequence: TGTGCCAGCAGTTACGTGCGCACTGAAGCTTTCTTT.

This clonotype was recorded only once. The V gene is TRBV11-2, the J gene TRBJ1-5, with D tentatively TRBD1 (5 bases). The CDR3 has 15 amino acids. Trimming stripped 5 bases from V and 0 bases from J, with 11 bases between. The germline V gene encodes CDR1 SGHAT and CDR2 FQNNGV. CDR3 amino acids: CASSGGVDSNQPQHF. The CDR3, as DNA: TGTGCCAGCAGCGGGGGTGTGGATAGCAATCAGCCCCAGCATTTT.

This clonotype was detected only once. The CDR3 loop reads CASSSRGGYNEQFF. The CDR3 DNA follows: TGTGCCAGCAGCTCTCGTGGAGGTTACAATGAGCAGTTCTTC. The gene calls are TRBV7-6 and TRBJ2-1; maybe TRBD2 (5 bases). Trimming pared 4 bases from V and 4 bases from J, leaving 11 bases between. Germline V gene sequence: CDR1 SGHVS, CDR2 FNYEAQ. This CDR3 is 14 amino acids long.

CDR3 residues: CSVEGKGPQAIEAFF. As DNA, the CDR3 is TGCAGCGTTGAAGGGAAGGGACCACAGGCCATTGAAGCTTTCTTT. This chain links TRBV29-1 with TRBJ1-1, with D maybe TRBD1 (5 bases). The CDR3 spans 15 residues. Germline values: CDR1 SQVTM, CDR2 ANQGSEA. The V gene lost 1 base and the J gene lost 7 bases, with 19 bases spanning the gap.

V and J are TRBV3-1 and TRBJ2-1, with no clear D. V was clipped by 2 bases and J by 8 bases, with 16 bases between them. Germline lookup yields CDR1 LGHDT and CDR2 YNNKEL (reference sequence). The CDR3 has 15 amino acids. CDR3 coding DNA: TGTGCCAGCAGCCAACAGGACCCCCTTCCACATGAGCAGTTCTTC. It is translated as CASSQQDPLPHEQFF.

The chain carries TRBV13 and TRBJ2-7, with no clear D. CDR1 is PRHDT, CDR2 FYEKMQ, per germline (reference sequence). The CDR3 loop spans 15 amino acids. V lost 2 bases to trimming and J lost 5 bases, with 16 bases between them. This CDR3 is CASSLMSEKAHEQYF. The CDR3 bases are TGTGCCAGCAGCTTAATGTCGGAAAAGGCTCACGAGCAGTACTTC.

The CDR3 here is CASSANRLSSYNEQFF. CDR3 nucleotide sequence: TGCGCCAGCAGCGCAAATCGTTTAAGCTCCTACAATGAGCAGTTCTTC. The gene calls are TRBV5-1 and TRBJ2-1; D gene ambiguous. Germline lookup yields CDR1 SGHRS and CDR2 YFSETQ. This CDR3 is built from 16 residues. Trimming removed 4 bases from V and 0 bases from J, with 14 bases in between.

The chain employs TRBV6-5 and TRBJ1-2; D unresolved. CDR1 and CDR2 from the germline V gene are MNHEY and SVGAGI. The CDR3 is 15 residues long. Trimming removed 2 bases from V and 5 bases from J, with 15 bases in between. Here the CDR3 reads CASSYATGSFYGYTF. CDR3 DNA: TGTGCCAGCAGTTACGCGACGGGGAGTTTTTATGGCTACACCTTC.

The J gene is TRBJ2-3, the V gene TRBV7-2; a possible D gene is TRBD1 (5 bases). Trimming cost V 4 bases and J 3 bases, with 17 bases left between them. The germline V gene encodes CDR1 SGHTA and CDR2 FQGNSA. CDR3 size: 16 residues. The CDR3 DNA sequence: TGTGCCAGCAGCTCCCCTTCGACAGATGGGACAGATACGCAGTATTTT. Residues: CASSSPSTDGTDTQYF.

The chain employs TRBV5-1 and TRBJ2-1; D is possibly TRBD2 (6 bases). This CDR3 region has 18 residues. Trimming cost V 0 bases and J 9 bases, with 25 bases left between them. Germline V gene lookup returns CDR1 SGHRS and CDR2 YFSETQ. The CDR3 loop reads CASSLAGDRTTPGGEQFF. CDR3 DNA: TGCGCCAGCAGCTTGGCCGGGGATCGGACTACCCCCGGAGGTGAGCAGTTCTTC.

The chain has TRBV6-1 and TRBJ1-6; a weak D match, TRBD1 (5 bases). The CDR3 consists of 16 residues. In germline, CDR1 is MNHNS, CDR2 SASEGT. Trimming removed 6 bases at V and 7 bases at J, with 19 bases between. CDR3 DNA sequence: TGTGCCAGCAGCAAGGTGGAGCAGGGCTGGAATTCACCCCTCCACTTT. This gives the protein CASSKVEQGWNSPLHF.

This clonotype was detected only once. V usage is TRBV7-9 and J usage is TRBJ1-5, with unresolved D. This CDR3 is 15 amino acids long. Germline V gene data show CDR1 as SEHNR and CDR2 as FQNEAQ (reference sequence). Between the trimmed V and J ends, which lost 1 base and 2 bases, there was a span of 9 bases. CDR3 residues: CASSLDGNRNQPQHF. CDR3 nucleotides: TGTGCCAGCAGCTTAGACGGGAATCGCAATCAGCCCCAGCATTTT.

The V gene is TRBV9, the J gene TRBJ2-7; TRBD1 or TRBD2 may be the D gene (5 bases each). The CDR3 sequence is 14 residues long. CDR1 and CDR2 from the germline V gene are SGDLS and YYNGEE. The germline V and J ends were trimmed by 5 bases and 0 bases, with 12 bases remaining between them. The CDR3 region is CASSAWGTSYEQYF. The CDR3, as DNA: TGTGCCAGCAGTGCCTGGGGGACCTCCTACGAGCAGTACTTC.

This sequence joins TRBV9 and TRBJ2-1; 10 bases map to TRBD2. This CDR3 contains 18 residues. Germline-derived CDR1 and CDR2 are SGDLS and YYNGEE. The ends lost 0 bases at V and 4 bases at J; junction bases unmatched: 10. CDR3 sequence (DNA): TGTGCCAGCAGCGTAGTCCCCAGCGGGAGGGCCACGTACAATGAGCAGTTCTTC. This encodes CASSVVPSGRATYNEQFF.

This chain links TRBV7-9 with TRBJ2-7; 9 bases map to TRBD2. The CDR3 has 15 amino acids. Germline V lookup: CDR1 SEHNR, CDR2 FQNEAQ (reference sequence). Trimming cost V 5 bases and J 4 bases; bases outside gene matches: 9. The CDR3, as DNA: TGTGCCAGCAGCCCCCGGACTAGCGAGGTTTACGAGCAGTACTTC. Translated: CASSPRTSEVYEQYF. The whole variable domain, remainder taken from reference TRBV7-9 and TRBJ2-7, is DTGVSQNPRHKITKRGQNVTFRCDPISEHNRLYWYRQTLGQGPEFLTYFQNEAQLEKSRLLSDRFSAERPKGSFSTLEIQRTEQGDSAMYLCASSPRTSEVYEQYFGPGTRLTVT.

The J gene is TRBJ2-7, the V gene TRBV4-1; perhaps TRBD1 as D (6 bases). Trimming removed 3 bases from V and 5 bases from J, with 11 bases in between. The CDR3 is 13 amino acids. In germline, CDR1 is MGHRA, CDR2 YSYEKL. CDR3 loop: CASSQAGEHEQYF. The CDR3 coding sequence is TGCGCCAGCAGCCAGGCAGGGGAGCACGAGCAGTACTTC.

The chain joins TRBV27 to TRBJ1-5, with D unresolved. The CDR3 is made up of 13 amino acids. From germline, CDR1 is MNHEY and CDR2 SMNVEV (reference sequence). V gave up 6 bases and J gave up 3 bases, with 9 bases separating them. CDR3 sequence: CASSGFINQPQHF. CDR3 nucleotides: TGTGCCAGCAGCGGGTTCATCAATCAGCCCCAGCATTTT.